This is a list of T cell receptor beta chains from one sample in a study of control samples from healthy donors and cancer patients. The table came from immunoSEQ multiplex PCR; TCRdb's copy has only in-frame clones and leaves some out. The data hold approximately 12,000 clones, with less than 95% observed a single time. Sequencing was performed on PBMCs. The receptors were gathered from a man in his 70s with head and neck cancer. Each CDR3 is given with its conserved first and last residue. Fields, in order: D gene, J gene, clone size, V gene, CDR3 DNA, CDR3 protein. The D gene is left open where the match is weak. For some rows the clone size is stated as once, few or many, or as a class when expanded; others skip it.

.,TRBJ2-2,.,TRBV29-1,TGCAGCGCTGGAACCGGGACCGGGCGCGGGGAGCTGTTTTTT,CSAGTGTGRGELFF
TRBD2,TRBJ2-3,once,TRBV7-3,TGTGCCAGCAGCCCCGGGACTAGCGGGACCACAGATACGCAGTATTTT,CASSPGTSGTTDTQYF
.,TRBJ2-3,.,TRBV5-1,TGCGCCAGCAGGTTTGGGCCGCTCGGAGATACGCAGTATTTT,CASRFGPLGDTQYF
.,TRBJ2-2,.,TRBV6-4,TGTGCCAGCAGAGCGGTACCCGGGGAGCTGTTTTTT,CASRAVPGELFF
TRBD1,TRBJ1-4,.,TRBV7-6,TGTGCCAGCAGCTTAGGGGGGACAGGGGAGGAAAAACTGTTTTTT,CASSLGGTGEEKLFF
.,TRBJ2-3,.,TRBV10-3,TGTGCCATCAGTGAGCGGGCAGGGGCAGATACGCAGTATTTT,CAISERAGADTQYF
TRBD1,TRBJ2-7,.,TRBV5-1,TGCGCCAGCAGCACTCGGACAGGGGAGGTTATCGAGCAGTACTTC,CASSTRTGEVIEQYF
.,TRBJ2-2,.,TRBV18,TGTGCCAGCTCACCACCGTCCACCGGGGAGCTGTTTTTT,CASSPPSTGELFF
TRBD2,TRBJ2-3,.,TRBV20-1,TGCAGTGCTAGTCTTGCGGGGGGGAACACAGATACGCAGTATTTT,CSASLAGGNTDTQYF
.,TRBJ2-7,.,TRBV4-2,TGTGCCAGCAGCCAAGATGGCACGGGAGAGCAGTACTTC,CASSQDGTGEQYF
TRBD2,TRBJ2-3,once,TRBV6-1,TGTGCCAGCAGTGAAGGACTAGCGGGAGTGGGATATAGTACAGATACGCAGTATTTT,CASSEGLAGVGYSTDTQYF
TRBD2,TRBJ2-1,.,TRBV5-4,TGTGCCAGCAGCTTAACCGGGACTAGCGGCAATGAGCAGTTCTTC,CASSLTGTSGNEQFF
.,TRBJ2-7,.,TRBV10-3,TGTGCCATCAGTGGTACAGGGTACTCCTACGAGCAGTACTTC,CAISGTGYSYEQYF
.,TRBJ2-7,.,TRBV11-3,TGTGCCAGCAGCCCCCGGGCCACAAGCGAGCAGTACTTC,CASSPRATSEQYF
TRBD1,TRBJ2-7,.,TRBV18,TGTGCCAGCTCCTCCGGGACAGGGGGCTACGAGCAGTACTTC,CASSSGTGGYEQYF
.,TRBJ2-2,.,TRBV12-3/TRBV12-4,TGTGCCAGCAGACAACTAGTTCCCGGGGAGCTGTTTTTT,CASRQLVPGELFF
.,TRBJ2-5,once,TRBV18,TGTGCCAGCTCACCGGGAATACGGGAGACCCAGTACTTC,CASSPGIRETQYF
TRBD2,TRBJ2-5,.,TRBV4-1,TGCGCCAGCAGCCAAGATACGGAGCGGGGGGGGGAGACCCAGTACTTC,CASSQDTERGGETQYF
.,TRBJ2-1,.,TRBV12-3/TRBV12-4,TGTGCCAGCAGTTTAGGCCAGAACAATGAGCAGTTCTTC,CASSLGQNNEQFF
.,TRBJ1-5,once,TRBV5-1,TGCGCCAGCAGCCCAGGTGAAGGTGGCAATCAGCCCCAGCATTTT,CASSPGEGGNQPQHF
.,TRBJ1-1,.,TRBV11-3,TGTGCCAGCAGCCCCGCCAGGAGCACTGAAGCTTTCTTT,CASSPARSTEAFF
TRBD2,TRBJ2-3,.,TRBV5-1,TGCGCCAGCAGCGGTAGCGGGACAGATACGCAGTATTTT,CASSGSGTDTQYF
.,TRBJ1-5,.,TRBV12-3/TRBV12-4,TGTGCCAGCACCAAACGGGACTCTCAGCCCCAGCATTTT,CASTKRDSQPQHF
TRBD1,TRBJ2-7,.,TRBV19,TGTGCCAGTATAGTCTACAGGGGGGCCTACGAGCAGTACTTC,CASIVYRGAYEQYF
.,TRBJ1-3,.,TRBV18,TGTGCCAGCTCACCGGGACACGGTGGATGGAACACCATATATTTT,CASSPGHGGWNTIYF
TRBD1,TRBJ1-4,.,TRBV6-2/TRBV6-3,TGTGCCAGCAGGCCTTCCCGACGACAGGGAGGGACCTCTAATGAAAAACTGTTTTTT,CASRPSRRQGGTSNEKLFF
.,TRBJ2-7,.,TRBV5-6,TGTGCCAGCAGCTCCAGTTCCTACGAGCAGTACTTC,CASSSSSYEQYF
.,TRBJ2-5,.,TRBV7-9,TGTGCCAGCAGCTTAGTAGGTTTGTGGGGACAATTTTGGGAGACCCAGTACTTC,CASSLVGLWGQFWETQYF
.,TRBJ2-3,.,TRBV7-9,TGTGCCAGCAGCTTAGGAGGACAGTCAGGAGATACGCAGTATTTT,CASSLGGQSGDTQYF
.,TRBJ2-1,.,TRBV14,TGTGCCAGCAGCCGGGACTTCTACAATGAGCAGTTCTTC,CASSRDFYNEQFF
TRBD1,TRBJ2-1,.,TRBV11-2,TGTGCCAGCAGCTCGGGACAGTACAATGAGCAGTTCTTC,CASSSGQYNEQFF
.,TRBJ2-2,.,TRBV5-1,TGCGCCAGCAGCGTTATGCCGACCGGGGAGCTGTTTTTT,CASSVMPTGELFF
.,TRBJ1-4,.,TRBV15,TGTGCCACCAGCCCCCAGACAGCAACTAATGAAAAACTGTTTTTT,CATSPQTATNEKLFF
.,TRBJ2-3,.,TRBV2,TGTGCCAGCAGGAGTTATACGCAGTATTTT,CASRSYTQYF
.,TRBJ1-4,.,TRBV29-1,TGCAGCGTTGAGATGCAGGAAACTAATGAAAAACTGTTTTTT,CSVEMQETNEKLFF
TRBD1,TRBJ2-7,.,TRBV18,TGTGCCAGCTCACGTGACAGGGGGTACGAGCAGTACTTC,CASSRDRGYEQYF
.,TRBJ2-1,.,TRBV6-5,TGTGCCAGCAGTTACGGGGGGAGTGGGAGCGGTGAGCAGTTCTTC,CASSYGGSGSGEQFF
TRBD1,TRBJ1-1,.,TRBV6-6,TGTGCCAGCAGTTACCGCGGACAGGGGGCCAGGGGAGCTTTCTTT,CASSYRGQGARGAFF
TRBD2,TRBJ2-7,.,TRBV5-1,TGCGCCAGCAGTTGGGGGGGTAGCTCCTACGAGCAGTACTTC,CASSWGGSSYEQYF
.,TRBJ2-2,once,TRBV5-1,TGCGCCAGCAGCTTTTCAACAGTCGCGAACACCGGGGAGCTGTTTTTT,CASSFSTVANTGELFF
.,TRBJ1-2,.,TRBV10-3,TGTGCCATCAGTGAGTCTATCGTCGGCAGGGGAGGAGCTGGCTACACCTTC,CAISESIVGRGGAGYTF
.,TRBJ2-7,.,TRBV11-3,TGTGCCAGCAGCTTAAGGGGCTGGGGACCATCCTACGAGCAGTACTTC,CASSLRGWGPSYEQYF
.,TRBJ1-1,.,TRBV18,TGTGCCAGCTCAGGGGGCCAGAACACTGAAGCTTTCTTT,CASSGGQNTEAFF
.,TRBJ1-6,.,TRBV30,TGTGCCTGGAACCCTCAGGGCGGACAAGCCCTCCACTTT,CAWNPQGGQALHF
.,TRBJ1-5,once,TRBV5-1,TGCGCCAGCAGCTTGGATGGCGGGGGGAGTCAGCCCCAGCATTTT,CASSLDGGGSQPQHF